The T cell receptor (beta chain) under discussion was sequenced for a study of T cell responses to AZD1222 COVID-19 vaccine. Study-level results: Baseline antibody screening turned up just a handful of seropositive AZD1222 recipients. Clonal diversity was possibly underestimated; the donors were predominantly white British and more often female. Repertoires were obtained solely post-peak T cell response.

Sequenced by immunoSEQ multiplex PCR; TCRdb stores in-frame clones only, minus some. The top ten clones hold about 4.8% of a sample with about 140,000 clones, about 91% of them seen once. In regard to this clone: Its antigen is not identified.

CDR1 is SGHNT, CDR2 YENEEA, per germline. This CDR3 is 17 amino acids long. The ends were cut back, 2 bases at V and 0 bases at J, with 14 bases in the middle. The input for sequencing was peripheral blood, taken on day 0 of AZD1222 vaccination. The origin of this receptor is an adult in good health. The chain has TRBV11-3 and TRBJ1-3; D uncertain. CDR3 loop: CASSLPLPRYSGNTIYF. CDR3 bases: TGTGCCAGCAGCTTACCTCTTCCACGGTACTCTGGAAACACCATATATTTT.